The 17 T cell receptor beta chains presented below share a single source sample, sequenced in a study of blood T cell repertoires in COVID-19. Clones were sequenced by immunoSEQ multiplex PCR, and TCRdb holds only the in-frame ones, with some missing. The sample yields roughly 160,000 clones, roughly 86% seen once. The sample comprised peripheral blood. Receptors were obtained from a woman over 75 with COVID-19, enrolled during active disease.

V and J are TRBV4-2 and TRBJ1-2, with D tentatively TRBD1 (6 bases). Germline V CDR1 and CDR2: LGHNA, YNFKEQ. Trimming pared 5 bases from V and 3 bases from J, leaving 10 bases between. The CDR3 has 13 amino acids. The CDR3 sequence: CASSAQGDYGYTF. The DNA for the CDR3 is TGTGCCAGCAGCGCACAGGGTGACTATGGCTACACCTTC.

The V and J genes are TRBV4-1 and TRBJ1-5; the match to TRBD1 covers 7 bases. Germline CDR1 is MGHRA and CDR2 is YSYEKL. V was clipped by 4 bases and J by 4 bases; unmatched bases: 7. CDR3 size: 15 residues. The CDR3 here is CASSRIQGPNQPQHF. The CDR3 region has the DNA TGCGCCAGCAGCCGAATACAGGGGCCGAATCAGCCCCAGCATTTT.

This clone was counted a few times. The rearrangement links TRBV7-3 to TRBJ2-2, with 9 bases aligning to TRBD1. The length of the CDR3 is 13 residues. Germline V lookup: CDR1 SGHTA, CDR2 FQGTGA. V lost 4 bases to trimming and J lost 9 bases; unmatched junction nucleotides: 3. The CDR3 sequence is CASSYTGGWELFF. The CDR3 DNA follows: TGTGCCAGCAGCTATACAGGGGGCTGGGAGCTGTTTTTT.

The table lists this clone with a count of one. The chain links TRBV6-5 to TRBJ1-2, with D perhaps TRBD1 (6 bases). V shed 2 bases and J shed 3 bases, with 16 bases lying between them. CDR3 size: 16 residues. Germline CDR1 reads MNHEY; CDR2 reads SVGAGI. Here the CDR3 DNA reads TGTGCCAGCAGTTACCTCCAGGGGCGGAGTGACTATGGCTACACCTTC. Protein sequence: CASSYLQGRSDYGYTF.

This chain uses TRBV10-3 with TRBJ2-3; 7 bases agree with TRBD2. The J segment lost 3 bases and the V segment lost 10 bases, leaving 16 bases of the junction unmatched. The CDR3 has 16 residues. Germline CDR1 and CDR2: ENHRY and SYGVKD. CDR3 residues: CATLSSGGGATDTQYF. CDR3 nucleotides: TGTGCCACGTTGAGTAGTGGCGGGGGAGCTACAGATACGCAGTATTTT.

The chain has TRBV2 and TRBJ1-6; a weak D match, TRBD1 (6 bases). Germline loops: CDR1 SNHLY, CDR2 FYNNEI. This CDR3 has 14 residues. V was pared by 5 bases and J by 8 bases, with 13 bases between. DNA of the CDR3: TGTGCCAGCAGTACACAGGGCGTGGATTCACCCCTCCACTTT. It encodes CASSTQGVDSPLHF.

The chain links TRBV3-1 (or the pseudogene TRBV3-2) to TRBJ1-6, with 11 bases matching TRBD1. There are 14 residues in the CDR3. Germline values: CDR1 LGHDT, CDR2 YNNKEL (reference sequence). V lost 3 bases, J lost 9 bases, and 1 base stayed unmatched. The CDR3 coding sequence is TGTGCCAGCAGCCAGGGACAGGGGGTTTCACCCCTCCACTTT. Protein product: CASSQGQGVSPLHF.

The V call is TRBV6-2 or TRBV6-3, the J call TRBJ1-2; D possibly corresponds to TRBD1 (6 bases). The CDR3 is 13 amino acids. Deletions cut 3 bases from V and 4 bases from J, with 9 bases between. The germline CDR1 and CDR2 sequences are MNHEY and SVGEGT. The CDR3 nucleotides read TGTGCCAGCAGTTATGGGGGCGGCTATGGCTACACCTTC. It is translated as CASSYGGGYGYTF.

This chain joins TRBV5-1 and TRBJ1-2; maybe TRBD1 (5 bases). Germline V gene data show CDR1 as SGHRS and CDR2 as YFSETQ. V was shortened by 0 bases and J by 2 bases, with 5 bases between the two germline ends. The CDR3 is 13 amino acids. The DNA of the CDR3 is TGCGCCAGCAGCTTGGGACAGAACTATGGCTACACCTTC. It translates to CASSLGQNYGYTF.

V and J are TRBV30 and TRBJ1-5; weak D call: TRBD1 (5 bases). V dropped 5 bases and J dropped 2 bases, with 16 bases sitting between them. This CDR3 comprises 15 residues. Germline V gene data show CDR1 as GTSNPN and CDR2 as SVGIG (reference sequence). The chain's CDR3 is CAWGEGTGGNQPQHF. The CDR3 DNA reads TGTGCCTGGGGGGAGGGGACCGGAGGCAATCAGCCCCAGCATTTT.

The genes are TRBV10-2 and TRBJ2-2; 9 positions match TRBD2. The germline CDR1 and CDR2 sequences are WSHSY and SAAADI. The CDR3 spans 14 residues. V gave up 6 bases and J gave up 5 bases; unmatched junction bases: 4. The CDR3 DNA reads TGCGCCAGCAGGACTAGCGGCCCGACCGGGGAGCTGTTTTTT. Translating gives CASRTSGPTGELFF.

The chain joins TRBV5-1 to TRBJ2-3; 14 bases map to TRBD2. Germline CDR1 reads SGHRS; CDR2 reads YFSETQ. V shed 2 bases and J 3 bases; nucleotides not matched to a gene: 8. The CDR3 is 18 residues long. Here the CDR3 DNA reads TGCGCCAGCAGCTTTAGACTAGCGGGAGGGCCTGGGACAGATACGCAGTATTTT. Its translation: CASSFRLAGGPGTDTQYF.

This chain links TRBV7-9 with TRBJ1-4; 9 bases are a match to TRBD1. Trimming at V came to 5 bases and at J to 0 bases, leaving 13 bases not matched to a gene. The CDR3 sequence is 19 residues long. From germline, CDR1 is SEHNR and CDR2 FQNEAQ (reference sequence). CDR3 sequence (DNA): TGTGCCAGCAGCCCCATATTGGACAGGGGTTCGGCAACTAATGAAAAACTGTTTTTT. Translated, it gives CASSPILDRGSATNEKLFF.

The chain is built from TRBV19 and TRBJ2-3; 10 nucleotides align to TRBD2. The V gene's germline CDR1 is LNHDA and CDR2 SQIVND (reference sequence). V trimming: 5 bases; J trimming: 4 bases; junction bases outside the gene matches: 9. CDR3 length equals 16 residues. For the CDR3, the DNA is TGTGCCAGTAGTCTCCGTGCTAGCGGGAGCGCAGATACGCAGTATTTT. As protein: CASSLRASGSADTQYF.

The rearrangement links TRBV12-3 or TRBV12-4 to TRBJ2-1; D might be TRBD2 (6 bases). V was clipped by 5 bases and J by 11 bases, with 16 bases between them. This CDR3 has 13 residues. In nucleotides, the CDR3 is TGTGCCAGCAGTCTGGGACTGGCTTACAAGCAGTTCTTC. This codes for CASSLGLAYKQFF.

This chain links TRBV10-3 with TRBJ2-5; 13 bases map to TRBD2. CDR1 and CDR2 (germline): ENHRY, SYGVKD. J lost 5 bases, V lost 6 bases, and 6 bases had no gene match. This CDR3 has 15 residues. CDR3 in amino acids: CAISAGTSGVETQYF. The CDR3 DNA is TGTGCCATCAGCGCAGGGACTAGCGGGGTGGAGACCCAGTACTTC.

This chain joins TRBV11-3 and TRBJ1-6; D is unclear. V was shortened by 4 bases and J by 5 bases, with 9 bases between the two germline ends. This CDR3 has 14 amino acids. Germline loops: CDR1 SGHNT, CDR2 YENEEA. Written as DNA, the CDR3 is TGTGCCAGCAGCTCGGGAGGAGATAATTCACCCCTCCACTTT. Encoded protein: CASSSGGDNSPLHF. The full variable domain, rest sourced from reference TRBV11-3 and TRBJ1-6, is EAGVVQSPRYKIIEKKQPVAFWCNPISGHNTLYWYLQNLGQGPELLIRYENEEAVDDSQLPKDRFSAERLKGVDSTLKIQPAELGDSAVYLCASSSGGDNSPLHFGNGTRLTVT.